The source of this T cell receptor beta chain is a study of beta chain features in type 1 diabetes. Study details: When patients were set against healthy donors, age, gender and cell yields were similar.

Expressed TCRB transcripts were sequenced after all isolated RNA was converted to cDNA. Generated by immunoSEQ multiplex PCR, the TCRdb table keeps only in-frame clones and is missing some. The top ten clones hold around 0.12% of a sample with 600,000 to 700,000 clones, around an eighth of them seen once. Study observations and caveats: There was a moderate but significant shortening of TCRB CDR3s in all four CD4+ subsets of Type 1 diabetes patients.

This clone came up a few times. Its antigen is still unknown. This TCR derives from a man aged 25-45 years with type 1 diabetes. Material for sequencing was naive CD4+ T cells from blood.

The CDR3 DNA follows: TGTGCCATCAGTGATTCGGGAGAGGGCTACACCTTC. It translates to CAISDSGEGYTF. V and J are TRBV10-3 and TRBJ1-2; D gene uncertain. This CDR3 is 12 amino acids long. V dropped 3 bases and J dropped 8 bases, with 10 bases sitting between them. Germline V CDR1 and CDR2: ENHRY, SYGVKD.